The TCR beta chain described here comes from a study of post-analysis software for immune sequencing data. Prepared TCR beta cDNA libraries contained unique molecular identifiers. TCRdb independently ran MiXCR on the PCR reads; one entry per CDR3 protein. Seen here are about 150,000 distinct CDR3 sequences, about 29% observed once, and the top ten hold about 1.6%. The V gene's germline CDR1 is SQVTM and CDR2 ANQGSEA. Trimming took 7 bases from V and 4 from J; bases not matched to a gene: 8. This CDR3 has 13 amino acids. Study-wide findings and caveats: Five TRBV segments, including TRBV5-6, TRBV5-1 and TRBV20-1, were more frequent in patients than controls.

This clonotype has ten or more counts. Its antigen is unidentified. This sequence was found in a girl aged 5 to 17 with multiple sclerosis. Specimen: blood. V is TRBV29-1 and J is TRBJ1-2; 8 positions agree with TRBD1. Here the CDR3 reads CSASQGVSYGYTF. The CDR3 nucleotides read TGCAGCGCCTCACAGGGGGTGAGCTATGGCTACACCTTC. Looking up the rest from reference TRBV29-1 and TRBJ1-2 gives the full variable domain: SAVISQKPSRDICQRGTSLTIQCQVDSQVTMMFWYRQQPGQSLTLIATANQGSEATYESGFVIDKFPISRPNLTFSTLTVSNMSPEDSSIYLCSASQGVSYGYTFGSGTRLTVV.